The present T cell receptor beta chain was sequenced within a study of T cells in Graves' hyperthyroidism and ophthalmopathy. Study-wide results and limits: Patients with ophthalmopathy were separated from those with stable hyperthyroidism by a 13 V-J model. Progression to ophthalmopathy was predicted a median of 6.5 months early. Most thyroid clonotypes with frequency above 0.001 were detected in blood.

CDR1 MDHEN and CDR2 SYDVKM come from the germline V gene. The CDR3 consists of 14 residues. Trimming took off 5 bases at V and 1 base at J, with 10 bases between the two ends. Amplification yielded TCR beta CDR3 regions, with RNA transcripts as the source. When the TCR CDR3 underwent first-round RT-PCR, the HTBI primer set was used. Each CDR3 protein is one row after TCRdb ran MiXCR on the multiplex PCR reads. The sample has 600,000 to 850,000 distinct CDR3 sequences, around 19% seen once. Lactation, pregnancy, other autoimmune disease or uncontrolled infection led to exclusion of patients. This clonotype was counted many times. Its antigen is not identified.

Sequenced material: blood. The V call is TRBV28, the J call TRBJ2-3; D possibly matches TRBD1 or TRBD2 (5 bases each). The clonotype was recovered from a woman between 45 and 65 years old with Graves' hyperthyroidism that later progressed to Graves' ophthalmopathy. CDR3 protein: CASSSMGGTDTQYF. The CDR3 DNA follows: TGTGCCAGCAGTAGTATGGGGGGCACAGATACGCAGTATTTT. Variable domain in full (rest from reference TRBV28 and TRBJ2-3): DVKVTQSSRYLVKRTGEKVFLECVQDMDHENMFWYRQDPGLGLRLIYFSYDVKMKEKGDIPEGYSVSREKKERFSLILESASTNQTSMYLCASSSMGGTDTQYFGPGTRLTVL.